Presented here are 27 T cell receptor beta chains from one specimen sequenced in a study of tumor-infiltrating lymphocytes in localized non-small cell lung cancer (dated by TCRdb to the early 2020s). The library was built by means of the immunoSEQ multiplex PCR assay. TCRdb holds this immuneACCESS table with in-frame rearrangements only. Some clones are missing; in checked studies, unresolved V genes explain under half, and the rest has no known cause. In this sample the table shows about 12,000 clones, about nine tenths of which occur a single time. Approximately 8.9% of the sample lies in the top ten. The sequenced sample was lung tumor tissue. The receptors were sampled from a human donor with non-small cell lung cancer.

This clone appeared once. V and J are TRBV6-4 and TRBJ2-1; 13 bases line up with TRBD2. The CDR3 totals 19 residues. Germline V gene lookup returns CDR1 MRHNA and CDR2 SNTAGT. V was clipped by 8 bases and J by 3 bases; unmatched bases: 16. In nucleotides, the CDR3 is TGTGCCAGCCCAGGGGGACTAGCGGGACCGTGCTGGGACTACAATGAGCAGTTCTTC. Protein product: CASPGGLAGPCWDYNEQFF.

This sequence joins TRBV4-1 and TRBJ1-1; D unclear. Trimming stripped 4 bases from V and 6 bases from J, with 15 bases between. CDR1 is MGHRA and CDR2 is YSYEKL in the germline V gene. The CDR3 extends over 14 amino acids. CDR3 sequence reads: CASSPVGKNAEAFF. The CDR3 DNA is TGCGCCAGCAGCCCCGTAGGGAAAAATGCTGAAGCTTTCTTT.

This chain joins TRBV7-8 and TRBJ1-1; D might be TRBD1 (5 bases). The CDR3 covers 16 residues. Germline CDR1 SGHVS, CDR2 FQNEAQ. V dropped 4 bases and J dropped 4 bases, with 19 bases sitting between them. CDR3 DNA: TGTGCCAGCAGCTCCTCCGGGACCGGGGGACCCACTGAAGCTTTCTTT. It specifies CASSSSGTGGPTEAFF. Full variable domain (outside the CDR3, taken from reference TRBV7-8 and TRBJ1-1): GAGVSQSPRYKVAKRGQDVALRCDPISGHVSLFWYQQALGQGPEFLTYFQNEAQLDKSGLPSDRFFAERPEGSVSTLKIQRTQQEDSAVYLCASSSSGTGGPTEAFFGQGTRLTVV.

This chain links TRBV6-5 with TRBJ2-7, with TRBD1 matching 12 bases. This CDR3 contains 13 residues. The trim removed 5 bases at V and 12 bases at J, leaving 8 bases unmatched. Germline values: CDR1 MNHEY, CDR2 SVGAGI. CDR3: CASSRGQGALGYF. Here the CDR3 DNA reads TGTGCCAGCAGTAGGGGACAGGGGGCGTTGGGGTACTTC.

The CDR3 reads CASSLLRERGYEQYF. DNA of the CDR3: TGTGCCAGCAGCCTTCTTAGGGAGAGAGGGTACGAGCAGTACTTC. J is TRBJ2-7 and V is TRBV11-3; D possibly corresponds to TRBD2 (5 bases). This CDR3 spans 15 amino acids. CDR1 and CDR2 from the germline V gene are SGHNT and YENEEA. V was cut by 5 bases and J by 4 bases, with 18 bases left in between.

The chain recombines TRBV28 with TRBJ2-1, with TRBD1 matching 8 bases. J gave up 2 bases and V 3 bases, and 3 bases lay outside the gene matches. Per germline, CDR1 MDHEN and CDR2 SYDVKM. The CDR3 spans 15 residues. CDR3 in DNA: TGTGCCAGCAGTTTCTACAGGGGGACCTACAATGAGCAGTTCTTC. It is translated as CASSFYRGTYNEQFF. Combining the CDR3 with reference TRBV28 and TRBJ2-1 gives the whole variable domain DVKVTQSSRYLVKRTGEKVFLECVQDMDHENMFWYRQDPGLGLRLIYFSYDVKMKEKGDIPEGYSVSREKKERFSLILESASTNQTSMYLCASSFYRGTYNEQFFGPGTRLTVL.

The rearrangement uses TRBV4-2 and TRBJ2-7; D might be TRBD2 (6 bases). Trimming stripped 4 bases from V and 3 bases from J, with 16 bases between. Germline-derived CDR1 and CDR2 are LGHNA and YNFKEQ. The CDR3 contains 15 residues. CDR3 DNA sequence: TGTGCCAGCAGCCGAGCCTCGGACTACTACTACGAGCAGTACTTC. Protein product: CASSRASDYYYEQYF.

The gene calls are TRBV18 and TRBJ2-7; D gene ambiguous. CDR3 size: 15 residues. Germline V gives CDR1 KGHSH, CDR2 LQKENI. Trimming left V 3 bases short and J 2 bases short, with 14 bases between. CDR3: CASSPLDALTYEQYF. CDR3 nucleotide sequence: TGTGCCAGCTCACCCCTGGACGCTCTGACCTACGAGCAGTACTTC.

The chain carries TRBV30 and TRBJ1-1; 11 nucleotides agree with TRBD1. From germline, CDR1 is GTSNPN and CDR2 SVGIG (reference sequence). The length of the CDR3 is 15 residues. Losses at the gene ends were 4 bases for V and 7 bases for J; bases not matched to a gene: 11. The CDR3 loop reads CAWNWGTGGINEAFF. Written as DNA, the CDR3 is TGTGCCTGGAATTGGGGGACAGGGGGTATTAATGAAGCTTTCTTT.

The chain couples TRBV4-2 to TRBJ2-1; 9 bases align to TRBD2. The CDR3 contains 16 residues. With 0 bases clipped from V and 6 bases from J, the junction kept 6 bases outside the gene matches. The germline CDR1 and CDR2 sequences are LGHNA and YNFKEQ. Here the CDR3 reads CASSQDGGRAVNEQFF. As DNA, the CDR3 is TGTGCCAGCAGCCAAGATGGCGGGAGGGCGGTCAATGAGCAGTTCTTC.

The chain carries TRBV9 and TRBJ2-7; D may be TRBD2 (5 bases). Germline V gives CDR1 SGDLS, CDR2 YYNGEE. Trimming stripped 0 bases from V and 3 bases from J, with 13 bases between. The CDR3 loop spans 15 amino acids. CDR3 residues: CASSVGPGVNYEQYF. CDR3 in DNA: TGTGCCAGCAGCGTAGGGCCCGGGGTCAACTACGAGCAGTACTTC.

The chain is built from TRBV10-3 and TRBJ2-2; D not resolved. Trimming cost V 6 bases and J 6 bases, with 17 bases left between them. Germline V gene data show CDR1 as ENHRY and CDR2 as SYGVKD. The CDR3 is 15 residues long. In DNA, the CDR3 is TGTGCCATCAGCTCGGACCGAAGCGAGGCCGGGGAGCTGTTTTTT. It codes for CAISSDRSEAGELFF.

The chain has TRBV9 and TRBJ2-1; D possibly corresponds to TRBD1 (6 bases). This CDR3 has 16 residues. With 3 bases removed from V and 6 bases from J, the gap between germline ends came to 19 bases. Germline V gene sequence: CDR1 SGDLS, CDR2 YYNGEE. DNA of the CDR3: TGTGCCAGCAGCGGCAACCTCAGGGGAAGGGGCAATGAGCAGTTCTTC. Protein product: CASSGNLRGRGNEQFF. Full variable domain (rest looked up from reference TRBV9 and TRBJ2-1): DSGVTQTPKHLITATGQRVTLRCSPRSGDLSVYWYQQSLDQGLQFLIQYYNGEERAKGNILERFSAQQFPDLHSELNLSSLELGDSALYFCASSGNLRGRGNEQFFGPGTRLTVL.

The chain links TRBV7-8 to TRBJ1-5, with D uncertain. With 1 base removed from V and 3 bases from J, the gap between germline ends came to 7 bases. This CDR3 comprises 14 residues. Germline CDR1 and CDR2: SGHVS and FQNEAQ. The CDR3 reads CASSLVENNQPQHF. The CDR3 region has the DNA TGTGCCAGCAGCTTAGTGGAAAACAATCAGCCCCAGCATTTT.

This chain's CDR3 is CASSSIRGRRDTEAFF. In DNA, the CDR3 is TGCGCCAGCAGCTCCATCAGGGGCCGGCGGGACACTGAAGCTTTCTTT. The rearrangement uses TRBV5-1 and TRBJ1-1, with D possibly being TRBD1 (6 bases). The CDR3 is made up of 16 amino acids. Germline V CDR1 and CDR2: SGHRS, YFSETQ. Between the trimmed V and J ends, which lost 3 bases and 3 bases, there was a span of 18 bases.

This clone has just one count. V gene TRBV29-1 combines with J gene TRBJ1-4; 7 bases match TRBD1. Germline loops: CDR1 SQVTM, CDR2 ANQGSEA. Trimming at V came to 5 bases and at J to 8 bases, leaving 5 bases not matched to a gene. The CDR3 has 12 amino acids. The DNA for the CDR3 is TGCAGCGTTAACAGGGGCCGGGAAAAACTGTTTTTT. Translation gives CSVNRGREKLFF.

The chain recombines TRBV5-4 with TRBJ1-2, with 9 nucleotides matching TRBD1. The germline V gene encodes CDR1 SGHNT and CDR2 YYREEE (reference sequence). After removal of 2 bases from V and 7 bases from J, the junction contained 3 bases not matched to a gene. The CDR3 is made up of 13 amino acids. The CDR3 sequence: CASSLQGAGGYTF. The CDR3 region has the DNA TGTGCCAGCAGCTTACAGGGGGCAGGTGGCTACACCTTC.

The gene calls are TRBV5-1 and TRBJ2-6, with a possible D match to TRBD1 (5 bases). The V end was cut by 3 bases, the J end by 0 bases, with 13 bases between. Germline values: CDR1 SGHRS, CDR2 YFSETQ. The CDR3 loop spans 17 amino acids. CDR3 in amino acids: CASSSGKSNSGANVLTF. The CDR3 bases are TGCGCCAGCAGCTCAGGGAAATCCAACTCTGGGGCCAACGTCCTGACTTTC.

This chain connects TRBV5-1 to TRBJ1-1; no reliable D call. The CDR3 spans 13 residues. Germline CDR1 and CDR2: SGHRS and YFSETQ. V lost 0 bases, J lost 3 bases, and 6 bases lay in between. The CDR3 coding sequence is TGCGCCAGCAGCTTGGGATTTGACACTGAAGCTTTCTTT. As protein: CASSLGFDTEAFF. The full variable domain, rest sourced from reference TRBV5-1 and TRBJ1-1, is KAGVTQTPRYLIKTRGQQVTLSCSPISGHRSVSWYQQTPGQGLQFLFEYFSETQRNKGNFPGRFSGRQFSNSRSEMNVSTLELGDSALYLCASSLGFDTEAFFGQGTRLTVV.

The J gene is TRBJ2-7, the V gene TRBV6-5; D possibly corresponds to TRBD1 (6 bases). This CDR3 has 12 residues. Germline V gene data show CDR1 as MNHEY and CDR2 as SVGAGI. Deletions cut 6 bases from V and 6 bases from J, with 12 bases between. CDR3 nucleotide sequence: TGTGCCAGCAGGAAACAGGGTCGCGAGCAGTACTTC. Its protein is CASRKQGREQYF.

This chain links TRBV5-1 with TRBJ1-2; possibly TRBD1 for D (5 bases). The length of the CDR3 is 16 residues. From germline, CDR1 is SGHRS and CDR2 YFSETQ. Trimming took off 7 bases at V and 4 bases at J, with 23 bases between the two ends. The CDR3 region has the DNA TGCGCCAGCCGGTTGCTTCCGACGGGGACGGGCTATGGCTACACCTTC. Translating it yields CASRLLPTGTGYGYTF.

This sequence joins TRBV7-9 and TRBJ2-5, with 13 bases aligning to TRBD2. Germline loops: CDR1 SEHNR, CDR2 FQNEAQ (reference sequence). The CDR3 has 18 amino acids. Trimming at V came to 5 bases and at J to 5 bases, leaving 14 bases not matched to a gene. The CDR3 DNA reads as TGTGCCAGCAGCCGGACTAGCGGGAGTGGGGGCGAGCGGGAGACCCAGTACTTC. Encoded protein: CASSRTSGSGGERETQYF. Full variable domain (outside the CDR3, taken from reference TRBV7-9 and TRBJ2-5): DTGVSQNPRHKITKRGQNVTFRCDPISEHNRLYWYRQTLGQGPEFLTYFQNEAQLEKSRLLSDRFSAERPKGSFSTLEIQRTEQGDSAMYLCASSRTSGSGGERETQYFGPGTRLLVL.

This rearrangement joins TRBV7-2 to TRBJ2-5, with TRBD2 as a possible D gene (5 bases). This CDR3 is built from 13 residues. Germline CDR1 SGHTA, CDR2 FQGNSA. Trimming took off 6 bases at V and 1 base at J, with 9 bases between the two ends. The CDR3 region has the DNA TGTGCCAGCAGTTACGGGATCCAAGAGACCCAGTACTTC. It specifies CASSYGIQETQYF. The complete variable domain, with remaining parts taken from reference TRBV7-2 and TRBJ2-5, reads GAGVSQSPSNKVTEKGKDVELRCDPISGHTALYWYRQSLGQGLEFLIYFQGNSAPDKSGLPSDRFSAERTGGSVSTLTIQRTQQEDSAVYLCASSYGIQETQYFGPGTRLLVL.

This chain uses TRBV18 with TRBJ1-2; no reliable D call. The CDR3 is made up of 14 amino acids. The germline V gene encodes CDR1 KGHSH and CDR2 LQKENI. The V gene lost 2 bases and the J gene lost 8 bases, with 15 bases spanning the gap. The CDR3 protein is CASSPGHEVYGYTF. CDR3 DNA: TGTGCCAGCTCACCAGGTCATGAGGTCTACGGCTACACCTTC.

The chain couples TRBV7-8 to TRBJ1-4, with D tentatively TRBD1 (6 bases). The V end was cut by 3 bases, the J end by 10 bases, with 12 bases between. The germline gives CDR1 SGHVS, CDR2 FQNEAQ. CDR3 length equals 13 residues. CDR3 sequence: CASSFDRSGKLFF. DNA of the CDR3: TGTGCCAGCAGCTTCGACAGGTCGGGAAAACTGTTTTTT.

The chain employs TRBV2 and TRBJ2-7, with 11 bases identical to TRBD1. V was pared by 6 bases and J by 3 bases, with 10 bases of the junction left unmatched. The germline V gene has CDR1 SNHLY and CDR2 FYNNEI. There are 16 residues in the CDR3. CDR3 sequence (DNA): TGTGCCAGCAGCTCGGGACAGGGGGTGAGAATCTACGAGCAGTACTTC. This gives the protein CASSSGQGVRIYEQYF.

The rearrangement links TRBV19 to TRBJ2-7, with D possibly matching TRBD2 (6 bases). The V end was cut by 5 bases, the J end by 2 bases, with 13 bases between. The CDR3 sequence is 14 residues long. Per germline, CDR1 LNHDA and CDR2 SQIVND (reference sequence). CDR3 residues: CASSPGIAAYEQYF. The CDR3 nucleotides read TGTGCCAGTAGTCCCGGTATAGCGGCCTACGAGCAGTACTTC.